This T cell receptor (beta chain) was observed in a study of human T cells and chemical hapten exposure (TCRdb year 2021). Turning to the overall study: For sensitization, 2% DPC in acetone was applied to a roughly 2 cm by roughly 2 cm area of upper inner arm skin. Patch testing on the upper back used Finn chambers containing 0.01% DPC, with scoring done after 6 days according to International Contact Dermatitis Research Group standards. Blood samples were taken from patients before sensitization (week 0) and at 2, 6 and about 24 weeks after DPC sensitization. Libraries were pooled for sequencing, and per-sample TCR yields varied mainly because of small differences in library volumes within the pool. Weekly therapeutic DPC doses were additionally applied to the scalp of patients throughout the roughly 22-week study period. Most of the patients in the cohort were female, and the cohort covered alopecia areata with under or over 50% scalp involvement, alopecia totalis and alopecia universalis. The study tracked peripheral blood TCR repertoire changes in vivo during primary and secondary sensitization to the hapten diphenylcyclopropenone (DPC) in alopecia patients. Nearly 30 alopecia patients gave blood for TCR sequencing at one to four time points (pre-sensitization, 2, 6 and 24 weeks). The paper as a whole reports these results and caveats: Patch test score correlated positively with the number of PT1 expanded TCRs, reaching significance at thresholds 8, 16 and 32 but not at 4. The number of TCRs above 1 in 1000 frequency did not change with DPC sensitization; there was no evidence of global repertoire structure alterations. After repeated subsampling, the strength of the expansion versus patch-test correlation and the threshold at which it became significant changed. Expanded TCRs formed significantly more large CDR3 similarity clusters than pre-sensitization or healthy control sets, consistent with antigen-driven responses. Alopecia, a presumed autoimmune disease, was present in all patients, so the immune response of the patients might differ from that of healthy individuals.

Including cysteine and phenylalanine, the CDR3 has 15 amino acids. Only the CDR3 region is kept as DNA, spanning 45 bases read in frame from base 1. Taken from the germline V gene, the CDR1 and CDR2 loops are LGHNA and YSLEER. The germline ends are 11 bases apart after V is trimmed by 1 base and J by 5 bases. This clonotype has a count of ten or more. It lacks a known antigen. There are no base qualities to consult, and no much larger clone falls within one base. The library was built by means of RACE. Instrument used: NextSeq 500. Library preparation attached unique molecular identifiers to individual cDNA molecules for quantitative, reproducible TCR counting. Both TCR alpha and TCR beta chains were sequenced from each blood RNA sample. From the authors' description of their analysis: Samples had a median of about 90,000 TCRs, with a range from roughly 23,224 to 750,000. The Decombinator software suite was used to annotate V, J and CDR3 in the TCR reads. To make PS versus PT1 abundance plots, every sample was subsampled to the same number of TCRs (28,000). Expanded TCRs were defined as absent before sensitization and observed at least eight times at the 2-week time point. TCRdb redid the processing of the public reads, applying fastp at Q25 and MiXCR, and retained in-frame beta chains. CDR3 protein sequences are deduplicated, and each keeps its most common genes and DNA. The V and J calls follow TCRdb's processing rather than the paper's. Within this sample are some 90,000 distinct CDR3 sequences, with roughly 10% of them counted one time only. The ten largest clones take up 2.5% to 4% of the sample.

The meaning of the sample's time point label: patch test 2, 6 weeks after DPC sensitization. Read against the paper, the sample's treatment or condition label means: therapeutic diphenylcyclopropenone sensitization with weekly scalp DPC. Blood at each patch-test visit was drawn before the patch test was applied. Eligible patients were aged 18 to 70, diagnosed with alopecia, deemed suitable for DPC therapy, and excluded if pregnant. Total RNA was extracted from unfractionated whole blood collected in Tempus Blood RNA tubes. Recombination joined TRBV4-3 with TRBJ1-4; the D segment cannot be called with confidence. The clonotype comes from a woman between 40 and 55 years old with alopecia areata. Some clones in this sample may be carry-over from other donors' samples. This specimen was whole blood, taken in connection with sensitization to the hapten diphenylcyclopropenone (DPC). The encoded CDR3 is CASSQGVSPNEKLFF. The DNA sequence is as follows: TGCGCCAGCAGCCAAGGTGTCAGCCCCAATGAAAAACTGTTTTTT.